A selection of T cell receptor beta chains follows, all from one sample in a study of Ad26.COV2.S vaccination and SARS-CoV-2 variants. This table comes from immunoSEQ multiplex PCR, and its TCRdb copy is limited to in-frame clones, with some not included. This sample yields tens of thousands of clones, of which more than 65% are seen a single time; approximately 15% belongs to the top ten. Here the sequenced sample was peripheral blood, taken after recovery from COVID-19. These receptors all stem from a human donor who had recovered from COVID-19. Each CDR3 is given with its conserved first and last residue. The order of the fields is clone size, V gene, D gene, J gene, CDR3 DNA, CDR3 protein. The D gene is left open where the match is weak. The listing skips clone size in some rows; elsewhere it reads once, few, many or a size class.

>few|TRBV2|.|TRBJ1-6
TGTGCCAGCAGAGTTGATAAAGGAGCCTATAATTCACCCCTCCACTTT
CASRVDKGAYNSPLHF
>.|TRBV29-1|.|TRBJ2-7
TGCAGCGTTGGGCAGGGGGGTTCCTACGAGCAGTACTTC
CSVGQGGSYEQYF
>.|TRBV11-2|.|TRBJ1-2
TGTGCCAGCAGCTTCACAGGGTGGGACTATGGCTACACCTTC
CASSFTGWDYGYTF
>.|TRBV11-3|TRBD2|TRBJ2-1
TGTGCCAGCAGCCGCCGACTAGCGGGAGGGCGGCGAAATGAGCAGTTCTTC
CASSRRLAGGRRNEQFF
>.|TRBV9|TRBD1|TRBJ2-1
TGTGCCAGCAGCGTGGGGGGGACAGGGAGGGGGAATGAGCAGTTCTTC
CASSVGGTGRGNEQFF
>.|TRBV27|TRBD1|TRBJ1-1
TGTGCCAGCAGTCTGGACAGGGTTAGGAACACTGAAGCTTTCTTT
CASSLDRVRNTEAFF
>.|TRBV16|.|TRBJ2-2
TGTGCCAGCAGCCACAAGCCGTCTCCCGGGGAGCTGTTTTTT
CASSHKPSPGELFF
>few|TRBV6-1|TRBD1|TRBJ1-4
TGTGCCAGCAGAGAACCGGGCAGGGGGCTCTTTAATGAAAAACTGTTTTTT
CASREPGRGLFNEKLFF
>.|TRBV19|TRBD1|TRBJ2-1
TGTGCCAGTAGTACCCGACAGGGAACCAGCTCCTACAATGAGCAGTTCTTC
CASSTRQGTSSYNEQFF
>.|TRBV18|TRBD1|TRBJ2-7
TGTGCCAGCTCACCTCGGACAGGGAGGATTTCCTACGAGCAGTACTTC
CASSPRTGRISYEQYF
>few|TRBV28|.|TRBJ1-5
TGTGCCAGCAGTTTATTGCGACAGGCGAATCAGCCCCAGCATTTT
CASSLLRQANQPQHF
>.|TRBV7-3|.|TRBJ2-7
TGTGCCAGCAGCCCGACCCTGGACAGTCCGCCCTACGAGCAGTACTTC
CASSPTLDSPPYEQYF
>.|TRBV19|.|TRBJ1-1
TGTGCCAGTATAGCGGACGGAAAGGACACTGAAGCTTTCTTT
CASIADGKDTEAFF
>.|TRBV28|.|TRBJ2-3
TGTGCCAGCATGCTGGGCCTCACAGATACGCAGTATTTT
CASMLGLTDTQYF
>.|TRBV5-4|TRBD1|TRBJ2-7
TGTGCCAGCAGCTCGGACAGGTCTCTAGGTGAGCAGTACTTC
CASSSDRSLGEQYF
>.|TRBV7-9|.|TRBJ1-1
TGTGCCAGCAGTAGCGGGGGCACTGAAGCTTTCTTT
CASSSGGTEAFF
>.|TRBV28|.|TRBJ2-7
TGTGCCTGTAGGAGACCGCGGTCCTACGAGCAGTACTTC
CACRRPRSYEQYF
>.|TRBV27|.|TRBJ1-2
TGTGCCACCAGTCAGGGGACCACTAACTATGGCTACACCTTC
CATSQGTTNYGYTF
>once|TRBV3-1/TRBV3-2|.|TRBJ2-2
TGTGCCAGCAGACACGGGGCGAACACCGGGGAGCTGTTTTTT
CASRHGANTGELFF
>.|TRBV3-1/TRBV3-2|.|TRBJ2-7
TGTGCCAGCAGCCAAGTCCGGGGCGGTCTCGCCTACGAGCAGTACTTC
CASSQVRGGLAYEQYF
>.|TRBV9|TRBD2|TRBJ2-7
TGTGCCAGCGGGGGGACTAGCGGGAGTTGGTACGAGCAGTACTTC
CASGGTSGSWYEQYF
>.|TRBV12-3/TRBV12-4|TRBD1|TRBJ1-2
TGTGCCAGCAGTTTATCAGGGGGCTATGGCTACACCTTC
CASSLSGGYGYTF
>once|TRBV7-2|.|TRBJ2-4
TGTGCCAGCAGCGCGGGACCGCCTAGGCTCACCAAAAACATTCAGTACTTC
CASSAGPPRLTKNIQYF
>.|TRBV9|.|TRBJ1-6
TGTGCCAGCAGCCCCGGACAGCACCTTTCACCCCTCCACTTT
CASSPGQHLSPLHF
>.|TRBV5-6|.|TRBJ1-2
TGTGCCAGCAGCACACCAAGGACGGACTATGGTTACACCTTC
CASSTPRTDYGYTF
>.|TRBV2|.|TRBJ1-1
TGTGCCAGCAGTGAAGTTCTATGGAGGACTGAAGCTTTCTTT
CASSEVLWRTEAFF
>.|TRBV2|.|TRBJ2-6
TGTGCCAGCACCAAACCGACAGGACTCTCTGGGGCCAACGTCCTGACTTTC
CASTKPTGLSGANVLTF
>.|TRBV9|.|TRBJ1-1
TGTGCCAGCAGCGTAGCTTTGGGAGGGAAAGCTTTCTTT
CASSVALGGKAFF
>few|TRBV19|.|TRBJ2-2
TGTGCCAGTAGGGGGTATATACTATCAAACACCGGGGAGCTGTTTTTT
CASRGYILSNTGELFF
>.|TRBV7-6|.|TRBJ2-3
TGTGCCAGCAGCTTCATCTCCCTACGTAGCGATACGCAGTATTTT
CASSFISLRSDTQYF
>few|TRBV19|TRBD1|TRBJ1-5
TGTGCCAGTAGTGGACAGGGGTTCAATCAGCCCCAGCATTTT
CASSGQGFNQPQHF
>.|TRBV24-1|.|TRBJ2-1
TGTGCCACCAGTACGCCCTCGGGTGAGCAGTTCTTC
CATSTPSGEQFF